A selection of T cell receptor beta chains follows, all from one sample in a study of T-cell memory formation after mild COVID-19. TCRdb redid the calling of the 5' RACE reads with MiXCR, one entry per CDR3 protein. The sample records roughly 600,000 distinct CDR3 sequences, roughly 18% being singletons. Sequencing was performed on PBMCs or a T cell subset sorted from them (not recorded which). Source of these receptors: an adult woman who had mild COVID-19 (a few samples of this study predate the infection). Cell type and time point are not known. Each CDR3 is given without its conserved first and last residue. The order of the fields is clone size, V gene, J gene, CDR3 protein. Expanded clones get a size class; other rows say once, few or many, or leave the size out.

size: few
V: TRBV9
J: TRBJ2-4
CDR3: ASSVQDGTGGDYKNIQY

size: many
V: TRBV12-3/TRBV12-4
J: TRBJ1-2
CDR3: ASSLVANYGYT

size: -
V: TRBV3-1
J: TRBJ2-3
CDR3: ASSQDRGRASGTQY

size: -
V: TRBV19
J: TRBJ1-5
CDR3: ASRGPGDQPQH

size: -
V: TRBV5-4
J: TRBJ2-7
CDR3: ASSLDGGHEQY

size: -
V: TRBV6-5
J: TRBJ2-7
CDR3: ASSYSTSKSGEQY

size: -
V: TRBV5-6
J: TRBJ2-2
CDR3: ASSYLTGTANTGELF

size: few
V: TRBV7-9
J: TRBJ2-6
CDR3: ASSPKPGGRANVLT

size: few
V: TRBV30
J: TRBJ1-2
CDR3: AWRDRDRGLYGYT

size: few
V: TRBV12-3/TRBV12-4
J: TRBJ2-1
CDR3: ASSFTSGGNEQF

size: -
V: TRBV6-8
J: TRBJ1-2
CDR3: ASIDTGGSGYT

size: -
V: TRBV5-1
J: TRBJ2-3
CDR3: ASSPGQGGLDTQY

size: -
V: TRBV6-2/TRBV6-3
J: TRBJ2-2
CDR3: ASSWGTSVYTGELF

size: -
V: TRBV7-8
J: TRBJ2-1
CDR3: ASSLERTGYNEQF

size: few
V: TRBV29-1
J: TRBJ1-1
CDR3: SGSGASLIAQAF

size: -
V: TRBV6-5
J: TRBJ1-2
CDR3: ASSGGLLVSNT

size: few
V: TRBV7-3
J: TRBJ2-3
CDR3: ASSLTKGSTDTQY

size: many
V: TRBV5-5
J: TRBJ1-3
CDR3: ASSLGVTDKNTIY

size: many
V: TRBV12-3/TRBV12-4
J: TRBJ2-2
CDR3: ASSPRQGGELF

size: few
V: TRBV7-9
J: TRBJ1-2
CDR3: ASLPKGAAKDGYT

size: few
V: TRBV29-1
J: TRBJ2-1
CDR3: SVDTSVMDEQF

size: many
V: TRBV2
J: TRBJ2-2
CDR3: ASGHQIPGELF

size: -
V: TRBV20-1
J: TRBJ2-4
CDR3: SARRGRTSGGGNIQY

size: -
V: TRBV4-1
J: TRBJ2-7
CDR3: ASSPGQDFYEQY

size: -
V: TRBV4-1
J: TRBJ2-1
CDR3: ASSQEQGTPNNEQF

size: -
V: TRBV29-1
J: TRBJ2-7
CDR3: SVEIWESYEQY

size: -
V: TRBV7-6
J: TRBJ2-2
CDR3: ASTIESGPWAGELF

size: many
V: TRBV12-3/TRBV12-4
J: TRBJ2-3
CDR3: ASRGSVSTDTQY

size: -
V: TRBV3-1
J: TRBJ1-1
CDR3: ASSRDVGLF

size: few
V: TRBV19
J: TRBJ2-4
CDR3: ASRIQGVAKNIQY

size: few
V: TRBV7-3
J: TRBJ2-3
CDR3: ASSQGVTSTDTQY

size: -
V: TRBV7-9
J: TRBJ2-2
CDR3: ASSPRSGGNTGELF

size: -
V: TRBV12-3/TRBV12-4
J: TRBJ1-2
CDR3: ASRPRTGVNYGYT

size: -
V: TRBV5-1
J: TRBJ2-7
CDR3: ASSKPPSYEQY

size: -
V: TRBV5-1
J: TRBJ1-1
CDR3: ASSLRGADEAF

size: -
V: TRBV9
J: TRBJ2-7
CDR3: ASSVGDSRYEQY

size: few
V: TRBV6-5
J: TRBJ2-1
CDR3: ASSYGGVSYNEQF

size: few
V: TRBV12-3/TRBV12-4
J: TRBJ1-5
CDR3: ASSPAGGEDRQPQH

size: -
V: TRBV19
J: TRBJ1-2
CDR3: ASFYYGYT

size: many
V: TRBV5-1
J: TRBJ1-2
CDR3: ASSLDRGRGYT

size: -
V: TRBV29-1
J: TRBJ1-5
CDR3: SALLTGPNQPQH